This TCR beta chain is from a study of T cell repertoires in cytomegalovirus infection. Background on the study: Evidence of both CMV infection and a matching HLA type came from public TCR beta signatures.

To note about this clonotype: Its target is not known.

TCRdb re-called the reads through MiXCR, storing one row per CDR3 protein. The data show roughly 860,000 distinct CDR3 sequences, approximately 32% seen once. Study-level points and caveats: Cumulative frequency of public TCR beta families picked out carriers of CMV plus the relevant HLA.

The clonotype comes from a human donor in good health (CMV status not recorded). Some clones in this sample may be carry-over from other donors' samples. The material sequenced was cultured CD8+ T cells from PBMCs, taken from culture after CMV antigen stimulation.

Written as DNA, the CDR3 is TGTGCCAGCAGTTTAACGGCCCGGAACACTGAAGCTTTCTTT. It codes for CASSLTARNTEAFF. The rearrangement joins TRBV28 to TRBJ1-1, with no clear D. Germline V gives CDR1 MDHEN, CDR2 SYDVKM. Trimming removed 2 bases from V and 1 base from J, with 8 bases in between. The CDR3 covers 14 residues. Full variable domain (rest looked up from reference TRBV28 and TRBJ1-1): DVKVTQSSRYLVKRTGEKVFLECVQDMDHENMFWYRQDPGLGLRLIYFSYDVKMKEKGDIPEGYSVSREKKERFSLILESASTNQTSMYLCASSLTARNTEAFFGQGTRLTVV.